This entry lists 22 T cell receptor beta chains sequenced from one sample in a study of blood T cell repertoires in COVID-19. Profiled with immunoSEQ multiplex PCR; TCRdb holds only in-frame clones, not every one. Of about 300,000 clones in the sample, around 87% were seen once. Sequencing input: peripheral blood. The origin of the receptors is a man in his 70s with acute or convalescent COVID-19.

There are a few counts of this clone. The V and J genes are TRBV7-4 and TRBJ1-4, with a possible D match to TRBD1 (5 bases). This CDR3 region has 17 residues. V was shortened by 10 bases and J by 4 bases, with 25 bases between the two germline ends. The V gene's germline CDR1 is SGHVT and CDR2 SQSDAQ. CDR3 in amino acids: CANSRVGLRFINEKLFF. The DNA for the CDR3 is TGTGCCAATTCCCGGGTGGGGCTCAGGTTCATTAATGAAAAACTGTTTTTT.

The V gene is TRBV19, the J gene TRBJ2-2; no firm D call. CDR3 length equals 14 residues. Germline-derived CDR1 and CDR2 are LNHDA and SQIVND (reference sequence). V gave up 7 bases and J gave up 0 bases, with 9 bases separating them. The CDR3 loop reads CASNWLANTGELFF. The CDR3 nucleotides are TGTGCCAGTAACTGGTTGGCGAACACCGGGGAGCTGTTTTTT.

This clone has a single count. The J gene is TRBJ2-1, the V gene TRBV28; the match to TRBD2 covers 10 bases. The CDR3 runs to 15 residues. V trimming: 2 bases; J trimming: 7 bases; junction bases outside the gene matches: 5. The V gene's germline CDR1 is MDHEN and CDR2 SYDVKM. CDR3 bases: TGTGCCAGCAGTTTAGATCTAGCGGGGGTAAATGAGCAGTTCTTC. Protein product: CASSLDLAGVNEQFF.

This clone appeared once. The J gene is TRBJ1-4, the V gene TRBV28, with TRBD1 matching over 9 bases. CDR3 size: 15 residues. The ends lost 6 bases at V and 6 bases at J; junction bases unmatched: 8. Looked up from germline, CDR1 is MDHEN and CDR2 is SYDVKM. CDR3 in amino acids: CASSRPGQGDEKLFF. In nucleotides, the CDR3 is TGTGCCAGCAGCCGTCCGGGACAGGGTGATGAAAAACTGTTTTTT.

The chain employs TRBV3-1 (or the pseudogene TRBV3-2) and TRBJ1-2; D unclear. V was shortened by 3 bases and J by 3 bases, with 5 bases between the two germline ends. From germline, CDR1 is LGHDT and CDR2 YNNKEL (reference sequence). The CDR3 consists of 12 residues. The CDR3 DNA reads TGTGCCAGCAGCCAGGGCGACTATGGCTACACCTTC. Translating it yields CASSQGDYGYTF.

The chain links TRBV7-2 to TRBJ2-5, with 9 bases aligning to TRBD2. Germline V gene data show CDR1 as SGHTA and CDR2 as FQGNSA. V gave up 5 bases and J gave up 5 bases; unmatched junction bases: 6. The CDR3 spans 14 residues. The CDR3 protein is CASSRAGGRETQYF. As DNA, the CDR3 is TGTGCCAGCAGCAGAGCGGGGGGCCGGGAGACCCAGTACTTC.

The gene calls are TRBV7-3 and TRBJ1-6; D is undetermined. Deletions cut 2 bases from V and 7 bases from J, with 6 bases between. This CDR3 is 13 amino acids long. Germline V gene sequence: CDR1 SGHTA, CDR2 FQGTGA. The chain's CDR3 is CASSLQENSPLHF. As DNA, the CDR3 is TGTGCCAGCAGCTTACAGGAAAATTCACCCCTCCACTTT.

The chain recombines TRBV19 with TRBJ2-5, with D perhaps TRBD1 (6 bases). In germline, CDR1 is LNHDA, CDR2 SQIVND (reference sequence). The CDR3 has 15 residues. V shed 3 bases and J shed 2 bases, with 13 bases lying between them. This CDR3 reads CASSMTGALQETQYF. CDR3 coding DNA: TGTGCCAGTAGTATGACAGGAGCCTTACAAGAGACCCAGTACTTC.

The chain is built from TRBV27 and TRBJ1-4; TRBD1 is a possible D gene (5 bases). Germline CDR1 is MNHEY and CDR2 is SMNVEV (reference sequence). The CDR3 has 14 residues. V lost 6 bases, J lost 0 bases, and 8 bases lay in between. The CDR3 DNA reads TGTGCCAGCAGGGGAGGGGCAACTAATGAAAAACTGTTTTTT. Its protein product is CASRGGATNEKLFF.

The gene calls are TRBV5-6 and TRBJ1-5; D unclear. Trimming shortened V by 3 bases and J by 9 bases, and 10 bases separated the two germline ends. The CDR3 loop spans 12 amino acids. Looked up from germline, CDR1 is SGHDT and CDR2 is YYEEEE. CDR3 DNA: TGTGCCAGCAGCTCGGGAGGCGGGCCCCAGCATTTT. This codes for CASSSGGGPQHF.

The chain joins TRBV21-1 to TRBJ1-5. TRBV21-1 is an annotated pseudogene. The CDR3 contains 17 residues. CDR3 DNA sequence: TGTGCCAGCAGCAACAAGGAGGGACCTTATAGCAATCAGCCCCAGCATTTT. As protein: CASSNKEGPYSNQPQHF.

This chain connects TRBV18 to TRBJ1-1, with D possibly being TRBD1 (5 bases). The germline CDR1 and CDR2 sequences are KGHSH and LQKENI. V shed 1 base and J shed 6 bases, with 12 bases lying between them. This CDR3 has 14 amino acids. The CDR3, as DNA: TGTGCCAGCTCACCACAACAGGCACATCCTGAAGCTTTCTTT. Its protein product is CASSPQQAHPEAFF.

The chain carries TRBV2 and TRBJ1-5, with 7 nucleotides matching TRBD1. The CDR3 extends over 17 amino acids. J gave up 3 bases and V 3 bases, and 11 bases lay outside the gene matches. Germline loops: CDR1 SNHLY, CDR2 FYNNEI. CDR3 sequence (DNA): TGTGCCAGCAGTGATTCCAGGGGGTTAAGGGTCAATCAGCCCCAGCATTTT. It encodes CASSDSRGLRVNQPQHF.

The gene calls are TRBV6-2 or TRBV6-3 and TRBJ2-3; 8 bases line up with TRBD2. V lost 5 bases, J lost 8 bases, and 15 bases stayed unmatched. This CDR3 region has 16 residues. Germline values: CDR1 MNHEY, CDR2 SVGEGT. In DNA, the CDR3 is TGTGCCAGCAGTGACGACCGCGGGACTAGGACAAGTACGCAGTATTTT. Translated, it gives CASSDDRGTRTSTQYF.

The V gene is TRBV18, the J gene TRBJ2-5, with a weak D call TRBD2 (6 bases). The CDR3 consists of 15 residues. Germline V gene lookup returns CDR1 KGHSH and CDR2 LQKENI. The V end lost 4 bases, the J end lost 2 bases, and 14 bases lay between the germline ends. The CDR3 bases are TGTGCCAGCTCACTTAGCGGCGCCCTGCAAGAGACCCAGTACTTC. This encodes CASSLSGALQETQYF.

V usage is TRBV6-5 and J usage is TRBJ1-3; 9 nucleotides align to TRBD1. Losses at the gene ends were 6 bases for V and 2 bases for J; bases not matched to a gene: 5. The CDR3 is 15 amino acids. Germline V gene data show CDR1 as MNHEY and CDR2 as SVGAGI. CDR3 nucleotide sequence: TGTGCCAGCAGCACAGGGGGCGTACCTGGAAACACCATATATTTT. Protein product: CASSTGGVPGNTIYF.

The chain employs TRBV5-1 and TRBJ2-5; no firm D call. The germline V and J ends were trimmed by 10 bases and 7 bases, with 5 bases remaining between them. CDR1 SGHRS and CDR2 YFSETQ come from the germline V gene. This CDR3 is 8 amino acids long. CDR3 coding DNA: TGCGCCCTAAGGACCCAGTACTTC. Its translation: CALRTQYF.

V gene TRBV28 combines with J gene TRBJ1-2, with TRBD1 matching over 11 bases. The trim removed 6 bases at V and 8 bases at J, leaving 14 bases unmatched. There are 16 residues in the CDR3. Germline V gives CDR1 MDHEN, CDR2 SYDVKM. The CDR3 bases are TGTGCCAGCAGCCCTGTCTCCGCGGGACAGGGGGTCGGCTACACCTTC. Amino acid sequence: CASSPVSAGQGVGYTF.

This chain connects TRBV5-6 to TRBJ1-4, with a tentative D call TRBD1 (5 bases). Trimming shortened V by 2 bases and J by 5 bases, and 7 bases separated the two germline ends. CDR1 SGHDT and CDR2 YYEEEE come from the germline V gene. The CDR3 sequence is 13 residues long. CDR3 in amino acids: CASSFRQNEKLFF. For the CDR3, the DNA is TGTGCCAGCAGCTTTCGACAGAATGAAAAACTGTTTTTT. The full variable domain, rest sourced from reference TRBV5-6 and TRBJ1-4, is DAGVTQSPTHLIKTRGQQVTLRCSPKSGHDTVSWYQQALGQGPQFIFQYYEEEERQRGNFPDRFSGHQFPNYSSELNVNALLLGDSALYLCASSFRQNEKLFFGSGTQLSVL.

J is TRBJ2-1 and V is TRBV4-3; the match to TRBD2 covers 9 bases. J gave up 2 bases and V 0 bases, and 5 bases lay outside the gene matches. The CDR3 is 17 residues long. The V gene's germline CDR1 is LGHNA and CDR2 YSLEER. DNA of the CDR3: TGCGCCAGCAGCCAAGATCCGGGCGGGAGGGCCTACAATGAGCAGTTCTTC. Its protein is CASSQDPGGRAYNEQFF.

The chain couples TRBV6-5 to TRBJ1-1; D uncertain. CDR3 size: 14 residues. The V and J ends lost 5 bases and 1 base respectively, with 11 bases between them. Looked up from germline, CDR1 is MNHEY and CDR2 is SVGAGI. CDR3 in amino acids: CASSRDLTNTEAFF. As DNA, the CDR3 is TGTGCCAGCAGTCGAGATTTAACGAACACTGAAGCTTTCTTT.

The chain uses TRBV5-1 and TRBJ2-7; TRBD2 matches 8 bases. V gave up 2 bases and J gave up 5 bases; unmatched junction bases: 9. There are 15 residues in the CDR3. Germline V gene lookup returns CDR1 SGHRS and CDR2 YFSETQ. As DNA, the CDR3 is TGCGCCAGCAGCTTTCTCAGCGGGAGTATCAACGAGCAGTACTTC. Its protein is CASSFLSGSINEQYF.